Presented here are 9 T cell receptor beta chains from one specimen sequenced in a study of cytomegalovirus exposure and HLA in healthy donors. PCR was performed using 60 Vbeta and 13 Jbeta primers. Measured with immunoSEQ multiplex PCR; TCRdb has only the in-frame clones, and not every one. This sample has around 110,000 clones, with around 83% found just once. Sample: PBMCs. The receptor source for this set is a young man in good health and CMV-seropositive.

J is TRBJ1-2 and V is TRBV5-1; 7 bases match TRBD1. V lost 3 bases to trimming and J lost 7 bases; unmatched junction nucleotides: 15. Looked up from germline, CDR1 is SGHRS and CDR2 is YFSETQ. There are 16 residues in the CDR3. CDR3 sequence: CASSSNDRARVGGYTF. DNA of the CDR3: TGCGCCAGCAGCTCCAATGACAGGGCTAGGGTCGGTGGCTACACCTTC.

The chain recombines TRBV19 with TRBJ1-5, with 8 bases matching TRBD1. The V gene's germline CDR1 is LNHDA and CDR2 SQIVND (reference sequence). There are 15 residues in the CDR3. With 3 bases clipped from V and 9 bases from J, the junction kept 10 bases outside the gene matches. As DNA, the CDR3 is TGTGCCAGTAGTATTACTAACAGGGGGTATTGGCCCCAGCATTTT. Translated: CASSITNRGYWPQHF.

The chain links TRBV28 to TRBJ2-7; perhaps TRBD1 as D (6 bases). The CDR3 sequence is 14 residues long. Per germline, CDR1 MDHEN and CDR2 SYDVKM. Trimming took 0 bases from V and 2 from J, leaving 8 bases between them. CDR3 protein: CASSLWDRTYEQYF. CDR3 coding DNA: TGTGCCAGCAGTTTATGGGACAGAACCTACGAGCAGTACTTC.

This chain links TRBV29-1 with TRBJ2-2; D not resolved. The V gene lost 3 bases and the J gene lost 2 bases, with 10 bases spanning the gap. Germline V lookup: CDR1 SQVTM, CDR2 ANQGSEA. The CDR3 extends over 14 amino acids. CDR3 amino acids: CSVEPSRNTGELFF. The CDR3 bases are TGCAGCGTTGAGCCATCTAGAAACACCGGGGAGCTGTTTTTT.

This sequence joins TRBV27 and TRBJ2-3; the D is unclear. The CDR3 consists of 15 residues. With 5 bases removed from V and 0 bases from J, the gap between germline ends came to 12 bases. Germline V gene sequence: CDR1 MNHEY, CDR2 SMNVEV (reference sequence). The DNA of the CDR3 is TGTGCCAGCAGTCCAGGCCCCTCTAGCACAGATACGCAGTATTTT. This gives the protein CASSPGPSSTDTQYF.

The chain links TRBV6-1 to TRBJ1-3; D is perhaps TRBD1 (5 bases). The CDR3 consists of 14 residues. Between the trimmed V and J ends, which lost 7 bases and 0 bases, there was a span of 10 bases. Germline-derived CDR1 and CDR2 are MNHNS and SASEGT. CDR3 amino acids: CASKRTISGNTIYF. CDR3 in DNA: TGTGCCAGCAAAAGGACAATCTCTGGAAACACCATATATTTT.

This chain uses TRBV28 with TRBJ1-4; a weak D match, TRBD1 (5 bases). V was clipped by 4 bases and J by 7 bases, with 13 bases between them. Germline V gives CDR1 MDHEN, CDR2 SYDVKM. This CDR3 contains 14 residues. CDR3 sequence: CASSSPRAREKLFF. The CDR3, as DNA: TGTGCCAGCAGTTCCCCCAGGGCGCGTGAAAAACTGTTTTTT.

V and J are TRBV27 and TRBJ2-1; tentative D call: TRBD1 (6 bases). Trimming took off 1 base at V and 1 base at J, with 14 bases between the two ends. The germline V gene has CDR1 MNHEY and CDR2 SMNVEV (reference sequence). This CDR3 region has 17 residues. The CDR3 sequence is CASSLLTGLGSYNEQFF. The CDR3 DNA is TGTGCCAGCAGTTTATTGACAGGACTGGGGTCCTACAATGAGCAGTTCTTC.

The chain couples TRBV4-1 to TRBJ1-2; no clear D. CDR1 and CDR2 (germline): MGHRA, YSYEKL. V was clipped by 0 bases and J by 8 bases, with 4 bases between them. The CDR3 is 11 residues long. The CDR3 here is CASSQDGGYTF. The CDR3 DNA is TGCGCCAGCAGCCAAGACGGGGGCTACACCTTC.